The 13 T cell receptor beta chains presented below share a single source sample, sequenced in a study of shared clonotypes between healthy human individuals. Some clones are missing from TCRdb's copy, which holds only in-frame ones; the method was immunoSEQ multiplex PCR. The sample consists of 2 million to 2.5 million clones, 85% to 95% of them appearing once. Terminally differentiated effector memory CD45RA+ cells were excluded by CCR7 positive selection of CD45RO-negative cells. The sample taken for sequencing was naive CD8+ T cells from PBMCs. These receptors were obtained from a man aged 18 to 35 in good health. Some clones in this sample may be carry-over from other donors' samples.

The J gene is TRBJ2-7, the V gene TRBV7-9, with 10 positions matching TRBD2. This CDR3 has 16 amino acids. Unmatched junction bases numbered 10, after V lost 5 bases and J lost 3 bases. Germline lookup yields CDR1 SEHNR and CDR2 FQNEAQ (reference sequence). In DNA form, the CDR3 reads TGTGCCAGCAGCCATCGTATAGCGGGAGGCCACTACGAGCAGTACTTC. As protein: CASSHRIAGGHYEQYF.

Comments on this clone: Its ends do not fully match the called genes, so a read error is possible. In DNA form, the CDR3 reads TGTGCCAGCAGCTTACCCTTCACCTTC. It is translated as CASSLPFTF. The chain employs TRBV7-9 and TRBJ2-7; D uncertain. This CDR3 is 9 amino acids long. CDR1 and CDR2 from the germline V gene are SEHNR and FQNEAQ (reference sequence).

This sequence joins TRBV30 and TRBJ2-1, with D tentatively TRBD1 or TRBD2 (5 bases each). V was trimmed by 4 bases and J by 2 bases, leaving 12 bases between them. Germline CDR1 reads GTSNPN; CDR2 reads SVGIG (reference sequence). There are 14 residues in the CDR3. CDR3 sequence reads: CAWKRDVPYNEQFF. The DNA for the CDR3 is TGTGCCTGGAAGAGGGACGTCCCCTACAATGAGCAGTTCTTC.

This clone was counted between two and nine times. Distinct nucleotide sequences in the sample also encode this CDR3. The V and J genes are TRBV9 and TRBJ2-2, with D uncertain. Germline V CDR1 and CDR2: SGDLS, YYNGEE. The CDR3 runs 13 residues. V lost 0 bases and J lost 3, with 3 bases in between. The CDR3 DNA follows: TGTGCCAGCAGCGTAGCCCACACCGGGGAGCTGTTTTTT. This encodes CASSVAHTGELFF.

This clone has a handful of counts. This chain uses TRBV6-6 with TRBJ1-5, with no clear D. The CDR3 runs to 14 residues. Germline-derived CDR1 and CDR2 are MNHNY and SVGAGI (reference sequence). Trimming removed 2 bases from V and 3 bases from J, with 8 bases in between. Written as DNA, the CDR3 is TGTGCCAGCAGTTACGGAGATTTCAATCAGCCCCAGCATTTT. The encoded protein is CASSYGDFNQPQHF.

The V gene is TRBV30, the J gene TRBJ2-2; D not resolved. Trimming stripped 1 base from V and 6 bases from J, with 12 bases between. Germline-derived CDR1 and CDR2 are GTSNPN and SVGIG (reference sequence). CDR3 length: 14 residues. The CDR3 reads CAWSAVPGAGELFF. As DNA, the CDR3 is TGTGCCTGGAGTGCCGTCCCGGGTGCCGGGGAGCTGTTTTTT.

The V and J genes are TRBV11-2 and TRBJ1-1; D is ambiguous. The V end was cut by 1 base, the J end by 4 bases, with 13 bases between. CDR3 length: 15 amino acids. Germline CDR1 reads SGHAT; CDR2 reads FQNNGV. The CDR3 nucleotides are TGTGCCAGCAGCTTAGTTGGCACAACAATCACTGAAGCTTTCTTT. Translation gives CASSLVGTTITEAFF.

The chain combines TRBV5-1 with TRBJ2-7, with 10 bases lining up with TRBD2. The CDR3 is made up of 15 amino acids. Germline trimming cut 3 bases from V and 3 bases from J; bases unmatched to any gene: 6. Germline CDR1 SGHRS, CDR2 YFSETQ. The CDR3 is CASSWTGLANYEQYF. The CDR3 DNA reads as TGCGCCAGCAGCTGGACGGGACTAGCGAACTACGAGCAGTACTTC. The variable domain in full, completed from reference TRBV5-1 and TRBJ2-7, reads KAGVTQTPRYLIKTRGQQVTLSCSPISGHRSVSWYQQTPGQGLQFLFEYFSETQRNKGNFPGRFSGRQFSNSRSEMNVSTLELGDSALYLCASSWTGLANYEQYFGPGTRLTVT.

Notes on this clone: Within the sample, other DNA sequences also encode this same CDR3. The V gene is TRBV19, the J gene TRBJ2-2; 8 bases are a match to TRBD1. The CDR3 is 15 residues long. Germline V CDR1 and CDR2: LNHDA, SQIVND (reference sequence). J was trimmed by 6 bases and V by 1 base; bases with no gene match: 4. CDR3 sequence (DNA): TGTGCCAGTAGTATAGGGACAGGGCTCGCCGGGGAGCTGTTTTTT. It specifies CASSIGTGLAGELFF.

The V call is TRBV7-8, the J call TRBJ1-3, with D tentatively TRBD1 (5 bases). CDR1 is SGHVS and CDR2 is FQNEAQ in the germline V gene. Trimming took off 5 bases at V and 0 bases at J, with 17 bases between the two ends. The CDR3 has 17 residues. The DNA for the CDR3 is TGTGCCAGCAGCCCAAGGGTAGGGGTTCCCTCTGGAAACACCATATATTTT. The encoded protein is CASSPRVGVPSGNTIYF.

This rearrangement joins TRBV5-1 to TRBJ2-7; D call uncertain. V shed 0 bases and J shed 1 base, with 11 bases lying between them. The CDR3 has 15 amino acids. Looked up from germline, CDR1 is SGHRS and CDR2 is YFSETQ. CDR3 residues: CASSLDMGSSYEQYF. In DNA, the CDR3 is TGCGCCAGCAGCTTGGACATGGGTTCTTCCTACGAGCAGTACTTC.

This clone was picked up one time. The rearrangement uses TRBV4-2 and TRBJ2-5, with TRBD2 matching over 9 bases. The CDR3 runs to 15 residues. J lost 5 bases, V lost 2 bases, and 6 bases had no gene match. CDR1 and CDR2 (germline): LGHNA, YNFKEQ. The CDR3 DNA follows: TGTGCCAGCAGCCAATTAGCGGGAGAGGTGGAGACCCAGTACTTC. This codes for CASSQLAGEVETQYF.

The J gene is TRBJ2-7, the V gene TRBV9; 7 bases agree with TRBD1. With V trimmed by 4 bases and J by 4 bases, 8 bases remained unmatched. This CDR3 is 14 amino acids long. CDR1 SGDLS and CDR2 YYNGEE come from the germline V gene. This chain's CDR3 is CASSPRQGGYEQYF. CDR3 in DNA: TGTGCCAGCAGCCCCCGACAGGGCGGTTACGAGCAGTACTTC.